What follows are 14 T cell receptor beta chains derived from one specimen sequenced in a study of CD8 T cells in ankylosing spondylitis. TCRdb recomputed calls from the 5' RACE reads with MiXCR, one row per CDR3 protein. The table has around 300,000 distinct CDR3 sequences, roughly 11% seen once; the top ten hold roughly 9.2%. Sequences were obtained from blood, either unsorted or a sorted T cell fraction (not recorded which). The receptors were sampled from a female donor with ankylosing spondylitis or in good health (not recorded which).

The rearrangement joins TRBV27 to TRBJ1-3; the D gene is possibly TRBD1 (6 bases). This CDR3 has 13 residues. V lost 7 bases and J 8 bases, leaving 15 bases between the germline ends. CDR1 is MNHEY and CDR2 is SMNVEV in the germline V gene (reference sequence). The CDR3 protein is CASKPRGGYTIYF. The CDR3 DNA reads TGTGCCAGCAAACCCAGGGGCGGTTACACCATATATTTT.

The rearrangement links TRBV7-2 to TRBJ2-2, with TRBD2 as a possible D gene (5 bases). Germline lookup yields CDR1 SGHTA and CDR2 FQGNSA. This CDR3 contains 16 residues. Trimming removed 5 bases from V and 6 bases from J, with 19 bases in between. The CDR3 spells CASSTRPSAGPGELFF. The CDR3, as DNA: TGTGCCAGCAGCACTAGACCCTCCGCCGGCCCCGGGGAGCTGTTTTTT.

Ten or more counts support this clonotype. The genes are TRBV6-1 and TRBJ1-2; TRBD1 is a possible D gene (6 bases). This CDR3 region has 13 residues. Trimming shortened V by 3 bases and J by 3 bases, and 8 bases separated the two germline ends. Germline loops: CDR1 MNHNS, CDR2 SASEGT. The CDR3 bases are TGTGCCAGCAGTGAGAACAGGGACTATGGCTACACCTTC. Amino acid sequence: CASSENRDYGYTF.

This clonotype was seen at least ten times. The V call is TRBV20-1, the J call TRBJ2-7; 12 bases line up with TRBD2. This CDR3 contains 15 residues. The V gene end was trimmed by 0 bases and the J gene end by 4 bases; junction bases not matched to a gene: 4. CDR1 and CDR2 (germline): DFQATT, SNEGSKA (reference sequence). DNA for the CDR3: TGCAGTGCTAGAGAGCTAGCGGGAGGGACGTACGAGCAGTACTTC. It specifies CSARELAGGTYEQYF.

This clonotype was seen at least ten times. This chain uses TRBV15 with TRBJ1-5; D is unclear. V was pared by 3 bases and J by 2 bases, with 5 bases between. CDR1 is LNHNV, CDR2 YYDKDF, per germline (reference sequence). CDR3 length: 13 residues. Here the CDR3 DNA reads TGTGCCACCAGCAGCCTGCGCAATCAGCCCCAGCATTTT. This gives the protein CATSSLRNQPQHF.

The rearrangement links TRBV5-1 to TRBJ2-1, with a tentative D call TRBD2 (6 bases). CDR3 size: 11 residues. CDR1 and CDR2 (germline): SGHRS, YFSETQ. V was trimmed by 4 bases and J by 7 bases, leaving 6 bases between them. This CDR3 reads CASSGTNEQFF. The CDR3 region has the DNA TGCGCCAGCAGCGGGACTAATGAGCAGTTCTTC.

This clonotype was seen ten or more times. The chain links TRBV29-1 to TRBJ2-1; D tentatively fits TRBD1 or TRBD2 (5 bases each). The germline gives CDR1 SQVTM, CDR2 ANQGSEA. The length of the CDR3 is 13 residues. Trimming took 7 bases from V and 0 from J, leaving 10 bases between them. In DNA form, the CDR3 reads TGCAGCGCTGGGGGTCACTCCTACAATGAGCAGTTCTTC. Encoded protein: CSAGGHSYNEQFF.

This clonotype showed up many times. V and J are TRBV6-6 and TRBJ2-7, with D possibly matching TRBD1 (6 bases). V lost 5 bases and J 7 bases, leaving 9 bases between the germline ends. CDR3 length equals 11 residues. Per germline, CDR1 MNHNY and CDR2 SVGAGI (reference sequence). CDR3 bases: TGTGCCAGCAGTCAACAGGGAGAGCAGTACTTC. It yields the protein CASSQQGEQYF.

The chain links TRBV5-1 to TRBJ2-2, with 12 positions matching TRBD2. Losses at the gene ends were 4 bases for V and 7 bases for J; bases not matched to a gene: 11. Germline CDR1 SGHRS, CDR2 YFSETQ. The CDR3 is made up of 17 amino acids. CDR3 loop: CASSAPGLAGSLGELFF. The DNA of the CDR3 is TGCGCCAGCAGCGCTCCCGGACTAGCGGGAAGCCTCGGGGAGCTGTTTTTT. The full variable domain, its missing parts supplied by reference TRBV5-1 and TRBJ2-2, is KAGVTQTPRYLIKTRGQQVTLSCSPISGHRSVSWYQQTPGQGLQFLFEYFSETQRNKGNFPGRFSGRQFSNSRSEMNVSTLELGDSALYLCASSAPGLAGSLGELFFGEGSRLTVL.

This clonotype was detected ten times or more. The CDR3 bases are TGCGCCAGCAGCTTGGTATGGCAGGGGGGCTACACCTTC. This codes for CASSLVWQGGYTF. The chain carries TRBV5-1 and TRBJ1-2; D is perhaps TRBD1 (6 bases). Germline loops: CDR1 SGHRS, CDR2 YFSETQ. Trimming shortened V by 0 bases and J by 8 bases, and 11 bases separated the two germline ends. The CDR3 runs to 13 residues.

The chain joins TRBV30 to TRBJ2-3; D perhaps matches TRBD2 (6 bases). The germline CDR1 and CDR2 sequences are GTSNPN and SVGIG (reference sequence). V dropped 0 bases and J dropped 7 bases, with 11 bases sitting between them. This CDR3 is built from 13 residues. Here the CDR3 DNA reads TGTGCCTGGAGTGTACTAGCAGAATATACGCAGTATTTT. Its protein is CAWSVLAEYTQYF.

This clonotype was observed a few times. The chain couples TRBV12-3 or TRBV12-4 to TRBJ2-1; 7 nucleotides line up with TRBD2. J lost 3 bases, V lost 4 bases, and 9 bases had no gene match. This CDR3 contains 16 residues. Here the CDR3 DNA reads TGTGCCAGCAGTTATGGGGGGGGTTCATTCTACAATGAGCAGTTCTTC. It yields the protein CASSYGGGSFYNEQFF.

The chain carries TRBV6-1 and TRBJ2-5; 7 bases line up with TRBD1. Trimming removed 6 bases from V and 0 bases from J; junction bases left unmatched: 4. This CDR3 region has 14 residues. CDR1 is MNHNS, CDR2 SASEGT, per germline. CDR3 protein: CASSLGQDQETQYF. CDR3 DNA sequence: TGTGCCAGCAGCCTTGGACAGGACCAAGAGACCCAGTACTTC.

This clonotype has just a few counts. CDR3: CSARELGRPTSGGYEQYF. CDR3 nucleotides: TGCAGTGCTAGAGAATTGGGCCGTCCCACTAGCGGGGGTTACGAGCAGTACTTC. This chain joins TRBV20-1 and TRBJ2-7; 11 bases agree with TRBD2. The CDR3 sequence is 18 residues long. V dropped 0 bases and J dropped 4; count of bases not matched to a gene: 14. Germline CDR1 reads DFQATT; CDR2 reads SNEGSKA (reference sequence).